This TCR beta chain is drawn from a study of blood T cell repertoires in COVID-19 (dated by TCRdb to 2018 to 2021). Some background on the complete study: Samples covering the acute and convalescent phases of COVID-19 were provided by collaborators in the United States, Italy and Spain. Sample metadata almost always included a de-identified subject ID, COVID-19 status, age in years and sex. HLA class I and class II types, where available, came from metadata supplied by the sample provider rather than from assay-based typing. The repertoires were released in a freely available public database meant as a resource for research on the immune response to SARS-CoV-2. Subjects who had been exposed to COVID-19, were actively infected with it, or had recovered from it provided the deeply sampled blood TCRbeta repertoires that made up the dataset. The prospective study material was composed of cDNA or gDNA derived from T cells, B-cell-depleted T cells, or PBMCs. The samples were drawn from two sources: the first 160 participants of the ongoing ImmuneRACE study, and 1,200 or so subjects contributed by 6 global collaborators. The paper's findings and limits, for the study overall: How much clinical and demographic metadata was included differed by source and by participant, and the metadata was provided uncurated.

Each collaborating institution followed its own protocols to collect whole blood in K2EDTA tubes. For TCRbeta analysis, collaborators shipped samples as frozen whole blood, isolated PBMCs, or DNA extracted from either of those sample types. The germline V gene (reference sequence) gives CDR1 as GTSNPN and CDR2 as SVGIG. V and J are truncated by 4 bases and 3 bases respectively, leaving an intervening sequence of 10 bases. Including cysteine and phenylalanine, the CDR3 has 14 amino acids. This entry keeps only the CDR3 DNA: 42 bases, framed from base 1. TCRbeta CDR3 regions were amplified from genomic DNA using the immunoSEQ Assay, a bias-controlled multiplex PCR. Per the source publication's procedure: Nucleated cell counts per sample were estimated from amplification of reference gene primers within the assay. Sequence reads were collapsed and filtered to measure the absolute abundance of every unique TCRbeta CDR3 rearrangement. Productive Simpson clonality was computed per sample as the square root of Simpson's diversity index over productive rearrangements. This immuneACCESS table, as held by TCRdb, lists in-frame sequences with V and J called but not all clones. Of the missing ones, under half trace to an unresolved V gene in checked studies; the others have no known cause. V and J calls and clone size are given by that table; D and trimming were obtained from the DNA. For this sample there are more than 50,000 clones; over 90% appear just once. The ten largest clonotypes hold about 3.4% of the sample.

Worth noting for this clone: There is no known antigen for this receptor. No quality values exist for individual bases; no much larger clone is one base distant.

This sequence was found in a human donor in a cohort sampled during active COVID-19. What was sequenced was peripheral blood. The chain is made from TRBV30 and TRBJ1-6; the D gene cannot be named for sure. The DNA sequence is TGTGCCTGGAAGAAACTAGGCTATAATTCACCCCTCCACTTT. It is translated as CAWKKLGYNSPLHF. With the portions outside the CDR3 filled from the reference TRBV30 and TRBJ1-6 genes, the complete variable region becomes SQTIHQWPATLVQPVGSPLSLECTVEGTSNPNLYWYRQAAGRGLQLLFYSVGIGQISSEVPQNLSASRPQDRQFILSSKKLLLSDSGFYLCAWKKLGYNSPLHFGNGTRLTVT.